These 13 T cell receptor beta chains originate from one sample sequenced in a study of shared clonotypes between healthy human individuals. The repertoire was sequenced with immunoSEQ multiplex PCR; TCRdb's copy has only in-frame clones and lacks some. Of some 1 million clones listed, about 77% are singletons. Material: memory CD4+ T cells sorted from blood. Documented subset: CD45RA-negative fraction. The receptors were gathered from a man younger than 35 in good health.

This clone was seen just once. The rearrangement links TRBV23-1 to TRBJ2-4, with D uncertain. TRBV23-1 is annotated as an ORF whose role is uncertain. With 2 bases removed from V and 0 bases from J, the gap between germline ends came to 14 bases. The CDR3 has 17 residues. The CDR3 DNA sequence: TGCGCCAGCAGTCAAGTTGTACGGCAACTAGCCAAAAACATTCAGTACTTC. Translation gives CASSQVVRQLAKNIQYF.

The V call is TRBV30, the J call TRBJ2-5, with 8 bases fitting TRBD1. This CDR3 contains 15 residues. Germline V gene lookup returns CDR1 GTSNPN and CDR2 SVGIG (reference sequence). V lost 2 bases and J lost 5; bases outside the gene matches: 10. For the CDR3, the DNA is TGTGCCTGGAGTCAAGGGACAGGAGGATGGGAGACCCAGTACTTC. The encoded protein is CAWSQGTGGWETQYF. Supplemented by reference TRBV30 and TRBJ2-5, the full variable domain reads SQTIHQWPATLVQPVGSPLSLECTVEGTSNPNLYWYRQAAGRGLQLLFYSVGIGQISSEVPQNLSASRPQDRQFILSSKKLLLSDSGFYLCAWSQGTGGWETQYFGPGTRLLVL.

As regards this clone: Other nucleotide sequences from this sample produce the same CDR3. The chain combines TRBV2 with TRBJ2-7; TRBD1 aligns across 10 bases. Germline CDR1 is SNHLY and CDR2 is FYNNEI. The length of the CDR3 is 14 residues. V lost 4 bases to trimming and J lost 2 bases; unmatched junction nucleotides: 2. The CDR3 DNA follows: TGTGCCAGCAGTGGAGACAGGGGGCCCTACGAGCAGTACTTC. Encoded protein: CASSGDRGPYEQYF. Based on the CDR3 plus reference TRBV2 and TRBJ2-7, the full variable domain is EPEVTQTPSHQVTQMGQEVILRCVPISNHLYFYWYRQILGQKVEFLVSFYNNEISEKSEIFDDQFSVERPDGSNFTLKIRSTKLEDSAMYFCASSGDRGPYEQYFGPGTRLTVT.

CDR3 residues: CASSLEDRAGANVLTF. CDR3 sequence (DNA): TGTGCCAGCAGCTTGGAGGACAGGGCGGGGGCCAACGTCCTGACTTTC. The chain has TRBV5-6 and TRBJ2-6; TRBD1 aligns across 8 bases. V gave up 0 bases and J gave up 4 bases; unmatched junction bases: 3. The CDR3 covers 16 residues. Germline lookup yields CDR1 SGHDT and CDR2 YYEEEE.

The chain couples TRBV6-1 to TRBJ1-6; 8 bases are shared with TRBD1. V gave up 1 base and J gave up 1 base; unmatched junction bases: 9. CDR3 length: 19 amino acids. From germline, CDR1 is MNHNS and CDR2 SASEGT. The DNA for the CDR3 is TGTGCCAGCAGTGAAGTAAGGGACAGGTCGCTTTCCTATAATTCACCCCTCCACTTT. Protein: CASSEVRDRSLSYNSPLHF.

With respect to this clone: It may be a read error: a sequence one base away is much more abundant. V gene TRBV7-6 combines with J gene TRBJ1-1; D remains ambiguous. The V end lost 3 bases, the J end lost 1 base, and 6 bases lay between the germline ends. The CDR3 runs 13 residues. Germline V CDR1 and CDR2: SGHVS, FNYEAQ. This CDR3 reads CASSFDKNTEAFF. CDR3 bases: TGTGCCAGCAGCTTTGACAAGAACACTGAAGCTTTCTTT.

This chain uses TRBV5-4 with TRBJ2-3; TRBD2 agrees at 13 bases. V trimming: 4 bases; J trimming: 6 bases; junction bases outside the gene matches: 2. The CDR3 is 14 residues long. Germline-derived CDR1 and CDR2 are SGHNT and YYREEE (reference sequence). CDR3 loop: CASSQLAGGDTQYF. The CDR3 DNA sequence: TGTGCCAGCAGCCAACTAGCGGGAGGGGATACGCAGTATTTT.

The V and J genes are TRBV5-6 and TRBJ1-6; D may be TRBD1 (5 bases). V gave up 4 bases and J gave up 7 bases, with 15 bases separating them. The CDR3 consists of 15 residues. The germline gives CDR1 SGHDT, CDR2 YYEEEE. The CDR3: CASSGAGRTNSPLHF. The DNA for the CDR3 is TGTGCCAGCAGCGGGGCGGGACGGACCAATTCACCCCTCCACTTT.

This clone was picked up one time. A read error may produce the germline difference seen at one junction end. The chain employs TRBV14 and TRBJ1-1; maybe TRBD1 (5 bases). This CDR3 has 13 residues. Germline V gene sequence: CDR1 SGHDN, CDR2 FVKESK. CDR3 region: CASSPVGGTVAFF. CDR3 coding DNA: TGTGCCAGCAGCCCAGTAGGAGGGACTGTAGCTTTCTTT.

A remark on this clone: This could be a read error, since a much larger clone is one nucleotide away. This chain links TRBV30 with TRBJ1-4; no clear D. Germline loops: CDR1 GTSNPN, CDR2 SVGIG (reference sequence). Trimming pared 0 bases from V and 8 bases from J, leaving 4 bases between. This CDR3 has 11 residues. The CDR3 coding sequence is TGTGCCTGGAGTGTACAGGAAAAACTGTTTTTT. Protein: CAWSVQEKLFF.

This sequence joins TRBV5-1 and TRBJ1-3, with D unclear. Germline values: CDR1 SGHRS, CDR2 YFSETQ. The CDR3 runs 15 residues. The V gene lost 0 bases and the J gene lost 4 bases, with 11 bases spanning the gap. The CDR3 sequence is CASSLAAGAGNTIYF. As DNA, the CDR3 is TGCGCCAGCAGCTTGGCGGCTGGCGCCGGAAACACCATATATTTT.

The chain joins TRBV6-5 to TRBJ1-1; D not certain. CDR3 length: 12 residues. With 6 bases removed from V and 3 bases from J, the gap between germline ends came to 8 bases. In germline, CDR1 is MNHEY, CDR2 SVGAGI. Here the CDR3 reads CASRGEDTEAFF. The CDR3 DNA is TGTGCCAGCAGGGGTGAGGACACTGAAGCTTTCTTT.

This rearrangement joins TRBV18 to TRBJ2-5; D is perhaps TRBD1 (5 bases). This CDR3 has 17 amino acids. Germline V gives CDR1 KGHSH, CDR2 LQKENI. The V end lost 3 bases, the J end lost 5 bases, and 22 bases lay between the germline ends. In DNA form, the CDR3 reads TGTGCCAGCTCACCCCCCCCCAGACGCGGACACCGCGAGACCCAGTACTTC. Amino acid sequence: CASSPPPRRGHRETQYF.